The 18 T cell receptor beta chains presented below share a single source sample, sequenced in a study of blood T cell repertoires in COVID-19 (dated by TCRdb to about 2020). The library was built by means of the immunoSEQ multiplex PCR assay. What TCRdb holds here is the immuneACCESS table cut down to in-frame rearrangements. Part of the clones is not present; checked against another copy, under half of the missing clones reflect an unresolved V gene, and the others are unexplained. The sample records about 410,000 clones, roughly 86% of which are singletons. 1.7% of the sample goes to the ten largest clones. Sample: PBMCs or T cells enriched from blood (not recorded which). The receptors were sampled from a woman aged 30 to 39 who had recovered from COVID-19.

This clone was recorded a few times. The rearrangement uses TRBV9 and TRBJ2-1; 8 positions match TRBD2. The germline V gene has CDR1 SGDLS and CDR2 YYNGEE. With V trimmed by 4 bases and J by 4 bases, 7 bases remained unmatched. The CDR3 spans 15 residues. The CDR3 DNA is TGTGCCAGCAGCATTAGCGGGGCTCAATACAATGAGCAGTTCTTC. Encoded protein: CASSISGAQYNEQFF.

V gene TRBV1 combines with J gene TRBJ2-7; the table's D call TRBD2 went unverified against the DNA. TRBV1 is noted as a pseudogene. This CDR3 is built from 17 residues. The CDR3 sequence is CTSSPLVKQRKDYEQYF. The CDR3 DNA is TGCACCAGCAGCCCCCTTGTTAAACAGCGGAAAGACTACGAGCAGTACTTC.

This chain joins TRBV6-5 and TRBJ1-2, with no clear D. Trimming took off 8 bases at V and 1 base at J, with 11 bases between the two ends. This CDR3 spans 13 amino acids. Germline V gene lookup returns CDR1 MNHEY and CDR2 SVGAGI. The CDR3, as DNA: TGTGCCAGCTCATATCAGGTTAACTATGGCTACACCTTC. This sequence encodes CASSYQVNYGYTF.

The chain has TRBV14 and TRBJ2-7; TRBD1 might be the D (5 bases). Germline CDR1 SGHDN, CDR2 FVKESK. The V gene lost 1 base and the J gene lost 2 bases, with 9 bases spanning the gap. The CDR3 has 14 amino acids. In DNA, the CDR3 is TGTGCCAGCAGCCAAGTTGAACAGGCCTACGAGCAGTACTTC. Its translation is CASSQVEQAYEQYF.

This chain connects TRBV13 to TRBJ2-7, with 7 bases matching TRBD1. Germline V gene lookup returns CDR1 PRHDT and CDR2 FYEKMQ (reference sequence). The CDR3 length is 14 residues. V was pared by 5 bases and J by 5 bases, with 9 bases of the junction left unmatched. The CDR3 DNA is TGTGCCAGCAGCACACTACAGGGGCACCACGAGCAGTACTTC. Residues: CASSTLQGHHEQYF.

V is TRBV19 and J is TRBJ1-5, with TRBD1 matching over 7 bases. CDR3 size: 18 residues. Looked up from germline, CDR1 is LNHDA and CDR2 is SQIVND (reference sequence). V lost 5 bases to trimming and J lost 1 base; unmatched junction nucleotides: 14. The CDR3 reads CASSARGLTGTSNQPQHF. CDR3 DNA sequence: TGTGCCAGTAGTGCTCGGGGGTTGACAGGGACAAGCAATCAGCCCCAGCATTTT.

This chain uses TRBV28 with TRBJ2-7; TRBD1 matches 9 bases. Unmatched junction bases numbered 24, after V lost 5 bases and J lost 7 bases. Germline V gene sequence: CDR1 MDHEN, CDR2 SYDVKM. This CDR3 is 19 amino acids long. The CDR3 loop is CASSAYPPGQGLLSQEQYF. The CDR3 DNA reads TGTGCCAGCAGTGCCTACCCTCCGGGACAGGGCCTTTTAAGTCAAGAGCAGTACTTC. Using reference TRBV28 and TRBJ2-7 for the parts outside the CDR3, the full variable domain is DVKVTQSSRYLVKRTGEKVFLECVQDMDHENMFWYRQDPGLGLRLIYFSYDVKMKEKGDIPEGYSVSREKKERFSLILESASTNQTSMYLCASSAYPPGQGLLSQEQYFGPGTRLTVT.

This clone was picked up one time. This chain's CDR3 is CASSVGSTTEAFF. In nucleotides, the CDR3 is TGTGCCAGCAGTGTTGGGAGTACCACTGAAGCTTTCTTT. The gene calls are TRBV25-1 and TRBJ1-1; D is uncertain. Trimming left V 4 bases short and J 4 bases short, with 10 bases between. The CDR3 spans 13 residues. Per germline, CDR1 MGHDK and CDR2 SYGVNS.

The CDR3 reads CASNIPREVPYEQYF. CDR3 DNA: TGTGCCAGCAACATACCGAGGGAGGTACCCTACGAGCAGTACTTC. The V and J genes are TRBV21-1 and TRBJ2-7; no check of the table's D call, TRBD2, against the DNA was made. TRBV21-1 is termed a pseudogene. The CDR3 extends over 15 amino acids.

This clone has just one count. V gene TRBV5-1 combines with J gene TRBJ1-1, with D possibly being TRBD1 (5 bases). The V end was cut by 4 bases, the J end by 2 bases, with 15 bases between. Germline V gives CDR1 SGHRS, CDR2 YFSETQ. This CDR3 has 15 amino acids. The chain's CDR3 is CASSDRGGTNTEAFF. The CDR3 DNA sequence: TGCGCCAGCAGCGACCGCGGCGGGACTAACACTGAAGCTTTCTTT.

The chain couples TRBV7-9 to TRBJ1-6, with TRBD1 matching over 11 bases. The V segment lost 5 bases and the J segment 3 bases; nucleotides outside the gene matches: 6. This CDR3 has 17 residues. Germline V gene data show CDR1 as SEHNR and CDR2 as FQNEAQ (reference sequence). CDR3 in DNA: TGTGCCAGCAGCCAAGGGACAGGGGGTTACTATAATTCACCCCTCCACTTT. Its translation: CASSQGTGGYYNSPLHF. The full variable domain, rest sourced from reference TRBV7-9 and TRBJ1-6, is DTGVSQNPRHKITKRGQNVTFRCDPISEHNRLYWYRQTLGQGPEFLTYFQNEAQLEKSRLLSDRFSAERPKGSFSTLEIQRTEQGDSAMYLCASSQGTGGYYNSPLHFGNGTRLTVT.

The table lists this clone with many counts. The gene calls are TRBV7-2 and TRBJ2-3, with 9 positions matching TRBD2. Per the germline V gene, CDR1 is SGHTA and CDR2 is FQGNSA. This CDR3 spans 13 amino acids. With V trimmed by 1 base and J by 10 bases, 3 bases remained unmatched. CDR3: CASSLGGRGSQYF. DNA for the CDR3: TGTGCCAGCAGCTTAGGCGGGAGGGGGTCGCAGTATTTT.

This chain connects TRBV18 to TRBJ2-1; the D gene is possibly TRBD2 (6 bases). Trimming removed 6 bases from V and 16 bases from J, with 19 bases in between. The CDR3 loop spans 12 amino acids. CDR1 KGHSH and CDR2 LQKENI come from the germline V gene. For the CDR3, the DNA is TGTGCCAGCTCGCGACTGGAAGGGACTTCCTTCTTC. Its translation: CASSRLEGTSFF.

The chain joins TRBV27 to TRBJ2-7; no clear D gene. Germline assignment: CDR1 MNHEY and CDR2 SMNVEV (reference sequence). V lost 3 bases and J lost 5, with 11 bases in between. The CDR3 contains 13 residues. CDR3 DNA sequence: TGTGCCAGCAGTTTTGGCCCCTTTAACGAGCAGTACTTC. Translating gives CASSFGPFNEQYF.

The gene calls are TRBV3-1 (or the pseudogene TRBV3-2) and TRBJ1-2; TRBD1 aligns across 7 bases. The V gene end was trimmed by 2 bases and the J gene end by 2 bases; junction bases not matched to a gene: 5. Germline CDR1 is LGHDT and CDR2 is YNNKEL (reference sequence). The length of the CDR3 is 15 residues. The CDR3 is CASSQRQGVNYGYTF. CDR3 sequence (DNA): TGTGCCAGCAGCCAAAGGCAGGGGGTGAACTATGGCTACACCTTC.

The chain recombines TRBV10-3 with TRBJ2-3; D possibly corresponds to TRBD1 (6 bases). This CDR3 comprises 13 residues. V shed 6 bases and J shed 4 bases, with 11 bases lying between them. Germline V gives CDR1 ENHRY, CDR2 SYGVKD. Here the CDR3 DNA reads TGTGCCATCAGCGCCCAGGGGTCAGATACGCAGTATTTT. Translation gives CAISAQGSDTQYF.

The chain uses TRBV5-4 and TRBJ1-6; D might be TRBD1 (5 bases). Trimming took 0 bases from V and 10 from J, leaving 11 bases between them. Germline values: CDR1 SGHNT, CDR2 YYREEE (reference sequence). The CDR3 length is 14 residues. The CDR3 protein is CASSLAQGLSPLHF. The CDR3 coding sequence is TGTGCCAGCAGCTTGGCCCAGGGTTTATCACCCCTCCACTTT.

CDR3 region: CASSFLPGGSYNSPLHF. For the CDR3, the DNA is TGTGCCAGCAGCTTTCTCCCCGGGGGCTCCTATAATTCACCCCTCCACTTT. The chain links TRBV7-2 to TRBJ1-6; possibly TRBD1 for D (5 bases). The CDR3 has 17 amino acids. V was pared by 3 bases and J by 0 bases, with 12 bases between. Per germline, CDR1 SGHTA and CDR2 FQGNSA.